The 15 T cell receptor beta chains below all came from one sample that was sequenced in a study of cytomegalovirus exposure and HLA in healthy donors. The study ran its PCR with 60 Vbeta and 13 Jbeta primers. Some clones are missing from TCRdb's copy, which holds only in-frame ones; the method was immunoSEQ multiplex PCR. This table lists over 120,000 clones. The sample taken for sequencing was PBMCs. These receptor sequences come from a male donor in good health and CMV-seronegative.

The DNA of the CDR3 is TGCGCCAGCAGCTTAGCCACGACAATTGCCCTGGAAGACGAGCAGTACTTC. Residues: CASSLATTIALEDEQYF. V usage is TRBV5-1 and J usage is TRBJ2-7; D gene unclear. Germline loops: CDR1 SGHRS, CDR2 YFSETQ. This CDR3 has 17 amino acids. Trimming removed 2 bases at V and 5 bases at J, with 23 bases between.

J is TRBJ1-3 and V is TRBV5-4; the D is unclear. CDR3 length: 16 residues. Trimming removed 0 bases from V and 0 bases from J, with 10 bases in between. From germline, CDR1 is SGHNT and CDR2 YYREEE (reference sequence). The CDR3 nucleotides read TGTGCCAGCAGCTTGGAACGGAGTGTCTCTGGAAACACCATATATTTT. Translated, it gives CASSLERSVSGNTIYF.

The chain has TRBV29-1 and TRBJ2-5; maybe TRBD2 (6 bases). V lost 3 bases, J lost 0 bases, and 11 bases lay in between. Germline values: CDR1 SQVTM, CDR2 ANQGSEA. The CDR3 has 14 amino acids. Here the CDR3 DNA reads TGCAGCGTTGATGGGGGGAGATACCAAGAGACCCAGTACTTC. Its translation is CSVDGGRYQETQYF.

The chain is built from TRBV19 and TRBJ2-2; 10 bases line up with TRBD1. With V trimmed by 5 bases and J by 5 bases, 5 bases remained unmatched. Germline V gives CDR1 LNHDA, CDR2 SQIVND (reference sequence). The CDR3 has 15 amino acids. Here the CDR3 DNA reads TGTGCCAGTAGTGTTCCGGGACAGGGGACCGGGGAGCTGTTTTTT. This translates into CASSVPGQGTGELFF.

The chain couples TRBV5-6 to TRBJ1-1; possible D gene TRBD1, 5 bases. Trimming stripped 4 bases from V and 1 base from J, with 8 bases between. The germline V gene encodes CDR1 SGHDT and CDR2 YYEEEE. This CDR3 has 13 amino acids. This CDR3 is CASSPTENTEAFF. The CDR3 region has the DNA TGTGCCAGCAGCCCGACAGAGAACACTGAAGCTTTCTTT.

V gene TRBV11-2 combines with J gene TRBJ2-1; 14 bases agree with TRBD2. Germline V gene data show CDR1 as SGHAT and CDR2 as FQNNGV. This CDR3 has 16 residues. Trimming took 4 bases from V and 4 from J; bases not matched to a gene: 3. The CDR3 here is CASSSGLAGAYNEQFF. CDR3 DNA sequence: TGTGCCAGCAGCTCGGGACTAGCGGGGGCTTACAATGAGCAGTTCTTC.

This chain joins TRBV7-2 and TRBJ1-6; possibly TRBD1 for D (6 bases). The germline CDR1 and CDR2 sequences are SGHTA and FQGNSA. This CDR3 spans 17 amino acids. Trimming left V 5 bases short and J 10 bases short, with 24 bases between. CDR3 residues: CASSRKDRLELVSPLHF. The CDR3 region has the DNA TGTGCCAGCAGCCGCAAAGACAGGCTAGAGCTAGTATCACCCCTCCACTTT.

This sequence joins TRBV6-5 and TRBJ1-5; 9 bases are a match to TRBD1. The V segment lost 5 bases and the J segment 7 bases; nucleotides outside the gene matches: 6. CDR1 is MNHEY and CDR2 is SVGAGI in the germline V gene. The length of the CDR3 is 14 residues. As DNA, the CDR3 is TGTGCCAGCAGTCCCGACAGGGGGAAACAGCCCCAGCATTTT. Translated: CASSPDRGKQPQHF.

The V and J genes are TRBV6-6 and TRBJ1-5; 8 bases are shared with TRBD1. This CDR3 has 15 amino acids. The J segment lost 5 bases and the V segment lost 7 bases, leaving 10 bases of the junction unmatched. Germline V gives CDR1 MNHNY, CDR2 SVGAGI (reference sequence). CDR3 region: CASTTSDRVYQPQHF. The DNA for the CDR3 is TGTGCCAGCACCACATCGGACAGGGTTTATCAGCCCCAGCATTTT.

CDR3 protein: CASIPSLREGEQYF. DNA of the CDR3: TGTGCCAGCATCCCCTCCCTCCGTGAGGGAGAGCAGTACTTC. The V and J genes are TRBV7-9 and TRBJ2-7, with a tentative D call TRBD2 (5 bases). This CDR3 is built from 14 residues. Germline values: CDR1 SEHNR, CDR2 FQNEAQ (reference sequence). V dropped 7 bases and J dropped 7 bases, with 20 bases sitting between them.

This sequence joins TRBV9 and TRBJ2-1; 11 bases line up with TRBD2. The CDR3 extends over 15 amino acids. V lost 0 bases to trimming and J lost 6 bases; unmatched junction nucleotides: 2. The germline V gene encodes CDR1 SGDLS and CDR2 YYNGEE. CDR3 DNA: TGTGCCAGCAGCGTAGCTGGGACTAGCGGCAATGAGCAGTTCTTC. Translated, it gives CASSVAGTSGNEQFF.

This chain connects TRBV15 to TRBJ1-1, with D unclear. The germline CDR1 and CDR2 sequences are LNHNV and YYDKDF (reference sequence). This CDR3 spans 15 amino acids. V was trimmed by 2 bases and J by 3 bases, leaving 13 bases between them. The CDR3 spells CATSRKRERDTEAFF. As DNA, the CDR3 is TGTGCCACCAGCAGAAAGAGGGAGAGAGACACTGAAGCTTTCTTT.

The V and J genes are TRBV5-1 and TRBJ2-6; tentative D call: TRBD2 (6 bases). V was trimmed by 8 bases and J by 1 base, leaving 13 bases between them. Germline V gene lookup returns CDR1 SGHRS and CDR2 YFSETQ. The CDR3 totals 15 residues. CDR3 in amino acids: CASDPGGSGANVLTF. In DNA form, the CDR3 reads TGCGCCAGTGACCCTGGAGGGTCTGGGGCCAACGTCCTGACTTTC.

This rearrangement joins TRBV28 to TRBJ2-7, with D possibly TRBD1 on 5 matching bases. Trimming took 5 bases from V and 3 from J, leaving 17 bases between them. Germline V gene data show CDR1 as MDHEN and CDR2 as SYDVKM. The CDR3 is made up of 15 amino acids. Written as DNA, the CDR3 is TGTGCCAGCAGTCCCGACAGAATACCCAACTACGAGCAGTACTTC. Protein product: CASSPDRIPNYEQYF.

The rearrangement links TRBV9 to TRBJ2-3; 11 bases agree with TRBD2. V lost 2 bases and J lost 5; bases outside the gene matches: 7. The V gene's germline CDR1 is SGDLS and CDR2 YYNGEE. This CDR3 comprises 16 residues. CDR3 sequence: CASSVKLAGVGDTQYF. CDR3 sequence (DNA): TGTGCCAGCAGCGTCAAACTAGCGGGGGTTGGAGATACGCAGTATTTT.